A selection of T cell receptor beta chains follows, all from one sample in a study of blood T cell repertoires in COVID-19. Libraries were prepared by immunoSEQ multiplex PCR; TCRdb keeps only in-frame clonotypes and omits some of them. Altogether about 200,000 clones are present, roughly 87% being singletons, with the ten largest covering 6.5% to 9.5%. Sequencing input: peripheral blood. The receptors here all came from a woman aged 55-70 years with COVID-19, enrolled during active disease. Each CDR3 is given with its conserved first and last residue. D genes are given only for firm matches.

j_call: TRBJ1-6
v_call: TRBV28
cdr3_length: 14
d_call: NA
cdr3_aa: CASTQGEVGSPLHF

j_call: TRBJ2-2
v_call: TRBV2
cdr3_length: 16
d_call: TRBD1
cdr3_aa: CASSGPYRGHTGELFF

j_call: TRBJ1-4
v_call: TRBV9
cdr3_length: 16
d_call: NA
cdr3_aa: CASSTKVWRLNEKLFF

j_call: TRBJ1-1
v_call: TRBV7-2
cdr3_length: 12
d_call: NA
cdr3_aa: CASSSSGGEAFF

j_call: TRBJ2-1
v_call: TRBV5-4
cdr3_length: 16
d_call: TRBD1
cdr3_aa: CASSLGQGFIYNEQFF

j_call: TRBJ2-2
v_call: TRBV18
cdr3_length: 15
d_call: TRBD2
cdr3_aa: CASSPPAGGTGELFF

j_call: TRBJ1-1
v_call: TRBV19
cdr3_length: 17
d_call: NA
cdr3_aa: CASSVALGGVRNTEAFF

j_call: TRBJ2-5
v_call: TRBV7-6
cdr3_length: 17
d_call: TRBD2
cdr3_aa: CASSEGLAGAKQETQYF

j_call: TRBJ2-5
v_call: TRBV5-1
cdr3_length: 13
d_call: NA
cdr3_aa: CASSLAVKETQYF

j_call: TRBJ2-2
v_call: TRBV6-1
cdr3_length: 13
d_call: NA
cdr3_aa: CASSEKTGGELFF